Here is one T cell receptor beta chain with its context. Antigen: not known. This same CDR3 is encoded by further DNA sequences in the sample. The material for each subset, its genomic DNA, was split evenly across several immunoSEQ plates. Here immunoSEQ multiplex PCR was the method, and the copy in TCRdb shows in-frame clones only, minus some. The sample gives approximately 2,300,000 clones, about 90% of which show up once; 0.37% is in the top ten. The sample belongs to a study of shared clonotypes between healthy human individuals. For the study at large: Contributing individuals were two females and a few males aged 18 to 49. Study findings and constraints: Shared clonotypes: about 4.6% naive CD4, about 3.5% naive CD8, roughly 2.2% memory CD4, 0.4% memory CD8.

The CDR3 totals 14 residues. The ends lost 3 bases at V and 1 base at J; junction bases unmatched: 3. In germline, CDR1 is GTSNPN, CDR2 SVGIG (reference sequence). The sample taken for sequencing was naive CD4+ T cells from PBMCs. Subset specified: CD45RA+ positively selected. V usage is TRBV30 and J usage is TRBJ1-3; 7 bases are shared with TRBD1. The TCR sequence derives from a man younger than 35 in good health. Some clones in this sample may be carry-over from other donors' samples. Written as DNA, the CDR3 is TGTGCCTGGAGGACAGGGAATTCTGGAAACACCATATATTTT. Amino acids: CAWRTGNSGNTIYF. Based on the CDR3 plus reference TRBV30 and TRBJ1-3, the full variable domain is SQTIHQWPATLVQPVGSPLSLECTVEGTSNPNLYWYRQAAGRGLQLLFYSVGIGQISSEVPQNLSASRPQDRQFILSSKKLLLSDSGFYLCAWRTGNSGNTIYFGEGSWLTVV.